The 8 T cell receptor beta chains below come from one sample, sequenced in a study of shared T cell receptors in the human thymus. Assay used: immunoSEQ multiplex PCR; TCRdb lists only in-frame clones, some missing. Among about 380,000 clones, approximately 95% were seen once, and the ten largest hold roughly 0.02%. The source material was thymocytes. The receptors shown here come from a human donor.

The CDR3 is CASSPLGRTGSGEKLFF. The CDR3 DNA is TGTGCCAGCAGCCCCCTGGGTCGGACAGGATCGGGTGAAAAACTGTTTTTT. The chain couples TRBV5-8 to TRBJ1-4; 7 nucleotides line up with TRBD1. The CDR3 is 17 residues long. V lost 4 bases and J lost 7; bases outside the gene matches: 16. The V gene's germline CDR1 is SGHTS and CDR2 YDEGEE.

The rearrangement uses TRBV19 and TRBJ2-4; 7 nucleotides align to TRBD1. Trimming at V came to 4 bases and at J to 6 bases, leaving 15 bases not matched to a gene. CDR1 is LNHDA and CDR2 is SQIVND in the germline V gene (reference sequence). This CDR3 is 17 amino acids long. CDR3 in DNA: TGTGCCAGTAGTACTTCCACCCGACAGGGAACGCCAAACATTCAGTACTTC. Translation gives CASSTSTRQGTPNIQYF.

The chain has TRBV28 and TRBJ2-1; D is unresolved. The CDR3 is made up of 17 amino acids. Germline-derived CDR1 and CDR2 are MDHEN and SYDVKM. With 5 bases removed from V and 3 bases from J, the gap between germline ends came to 20 bases. As DNA, the CDR3 is TGTGCCAGCAGTCTCGACCAAGGAATTCGAGTCTACAATGAGCAGTTCTTC. This codes for CASSLDQGIRVYNEQFF.

This rearrangement joins TRBV6-1 to TRBJ2-1, with 11 bases fitting TRBD2. Germline CDR1 MNHNS, CDR2 SASEGT. This CDR3 has 20 amino acids. Trimming at V came to 1 base and at J to 9 bases, leaving 20 bases not matched to a gene. The CDR3 reads CASSEGPLLAGVGLYSEQFF. The DNA for the CDR3 is TGTGCCAGCAGTGAAGGGCCGCTACTAGCGGGAGTCGGGTTGTATAGTGAGCAGTTCTTC.

The CDR3 sequence: CASKGSGQYF. DNA for the CDR3: TGTGCCAGCAAAGGCAGCGGGCAGTACTTC. This rearrangement joins TRBV6-1 to TRBJ2-5, with D possibly being TRBD2 (6 bases). The germline V gene encodes CDR1 MNHNS and CDR2 SASEGT. Trimming pared 7 bases from V and 11 bases from J, leaving 11 bases between. The CDR3 totals 10 residues.

The chain uses TRBV2 and TRBJ1-5; 7 nucleotides match TRBD1. J gave up 6 bases and V 7 bases, and 15 bases lay outside the gene matches. CDR1 is SNHLY and CDR2 is FYNNEI in the germline V gene. CDR3 length equals 16 residues. The CDR3 coding sequence is TGTGCCAGCACCTTACGGGGGCAGGGGGGAAGTCAGCCCCAGCATTTT. Encoded protein: CASTLRGQGGSQPQHF.

This sequence joins TRBV1 and TRBJ2-1; TRBD2, as called in the table, went unchecked against the DNA. TRBV1 is noted as a pseudogene. This CDR3 is 21 amino acids long. The CDR3 loop reads CTSIQIQHGTSGSHSYNEQFF. CDR3 coding DNA: TGCACCAGCATCCAAATACAGCACGGGACTAGCGGGAGCCACTCCTACAATGAGCAGTTCTTC.

The chain carries TRBV28 and TRBJ2-1; 14 bases are shared with TRBD2. The CDR3 is 19 residues long. Germline-derived CDR1 and CDR2 are MDHEN and SYDVKM. V was clipped by 5 bases and J by 3 bases; unmatched bases: 12. The CDR3 is CASSGREGTSGGLYNEQFF. The CDR3 DNA sequence: TGTGCCAGCAGTGGTCGGGAAGGGACTAGCGGGGGTCTCTACAATGAGCAGTTCTTC.